This is a list of T cell receptor beta chains from one sample in a study of response to subunit inactivated influenza vaccine. TCRdb fed the RT-PCR reads into MiXCR, producing one record per CDR3 protein. Found here are 700,000 to 900,000 distinct CDR3 sequences, 21% of them singletons; the top ten hold roughly 10%. The sample was PBMCs from blood, taken 5 to 6 days after vaccination. All receptors come from a man aged 50 or older who received an inactivated influenza vaccine. CDR3s include the opening cysteine and the closing phenylalanine or tryptophan.

v_call cdr3_aa
TRBV7-2 CASSWGPVDGNNEQFF
TRBV10-3 CAISWQSEAYEQYF
TRBV20-1 CSASKGQGGNHEQFF
TRBV20-1 CSASLQGAYEQYF
TRBV7-2 CASSFLAGGVETQYF
TRBV7-9 CASLGSGETQYF
TRBV20-1 CSAREVLTDTQYF
TRBV20-1 CSARGSTRATNEKLFF
TRBV6-2/TRBV6-3 CASSRLSGVVSYEQYF
TRBV5-1 CASSSGGSGYNEQFF
TRBV12-3/TRBV12-4 CASSVGTGNGGYTF
TRBV20-1 CSASDRAVLGPQHF
TRBV12-3/TRBV12-4 CASSNSYEQYF
TRBV11-1 CASSLAQTTTGTSTYLDTQYF
TRBV20-1 CSARVPSAYEQYF
TRBV29-1 CSVKDRGYTYEQYF
TRBV20-1 CSATALLLAGDTQYF
TRBV7-6 CASSLAEANTGELFF
TRBV18 CASSPRGTANSYEQYF
TRBV4-3 CASSQDVTGVTDTQYF
TRBV24-1 CATSNPRPAEQYF
TRBV6-4 CASSDATGPLRTNEKLFF
TRBV6-5 CASSYNPVTDTQYF
TRBV19 CASSTLAGGGNEQFF
TRBV5-1 CASSLTRGLAAYNEQFF
TRBV6-9 CASSLTEAFF